One sample yielded the 27 T cell receptor beta chains listed below, sequenced in a study of T cell responses to AZD1222 COVID-19 vaccine. Data came from immunoSEQ multiplex PCR; TCRdb stores just in-frame clones and leaves some out. The sample includes 100,000 to 150,000 clones, roughly 90% of them seen just once. The starting material was peripheral blood, obtained on day 0 of AZD1222 vaccination. These receptors were collected from an adult in good health.

Only a few counts were recorded for this clone. The CDR3, as DNA: TGTGCCAGCAGTTACATCGGCGGGGACCTCTATGGCTACACCTTC. Encoded protein: CASSYIGGDLYGYTF. This chain joins TRBV6-2 or TRBV6-3 and TRBJ1-2; D perhaps matches TRBD1 (5 bases). V lost 2 bases, J lost 4 bases, and 14 bases lay in between. The CDR3 covers 15 residues. Germline CDR1 reads MNHEY; CDR2 reads SVGEGT.

The chain combines TRBV11-1 with TRBJ1-2; D unclear. The CDR3 loop spans 14 amino acids. Trimming cost V 5 bases and J 5 bases, with 15 bases left between them. Germline V gene sequence: CDR1 SGHAT, CDR2 FQDESV (reference sequence). The CDR3 here is CASSPPWVGYGYTF. CDR3 DNA: TGTGCCAGCAGCCCGCCCTGGGTCGGGTATGGCTACACCTTC.

V and J are TRBV19 and TRBJ1-5; weak D call: TRBD1 (5 bases). From germline, CDR1 is LNHDA and CDR2 SQIVND (reference sequence). The CDR3 runs to 16 residues. V lost 9 bases, J lost 0 bases, and 18 bases lay in between. The CDR3 coding sequence is TGTGCCAGCAATCGGGGGGGACCTTATAGCAATCAGCCCCAGCATTTT. Translating gives CASNRGGPYSNQPQHF.

The chain has TRBV19 and TRBJ2-3; D may correspond to TRBD1 or TRBD2 (6 bases each). The germline V and J ends were trimmed by 4 bases and 8 bases, with 7 bases remaining between them. The germline CDR1 and CDR2 sequences are LNHDA and SQIVND (reference sequence). The CDR3 length is 11 residues. The CDR3 region has the DNA TGTGCCAGTAGTAAGGGGGGTACGCAGTATTTT. Encoded protein: CASSKGGTQYF.

The rearrangement links TRBV18 to TRBJ1-2; possibly TRBD1 for D (5 bases). Trimming left V 5 bases short and J 1 base short, with 11 bases between. CDR3 length: 14 residues. Germline-derived CDR1 and CDR2 are KGHSH and LQKENI. The CDR3 loop reads CASSSGTYNYGYTF. CDR3 coding DNA: TGTGCCAGCTCATCCGGGACGTATAACTATGGCTACACCTTC.

This rearrangement joins TRBV19 to TRBJ1-6; D gene ambiguous. Germline V CDR1 and CDR2: LNHDA, SQIVND (reference sequence). There are 14 residues in the CDR3. Trimming removed 1 base at V and 7 bases at J, with 8 bases between. The CDR3: CASSIGRENSPLHF. The CDR3 nucleotides are TGTGCCAGTAGTATAGGTCGCGAGAATTCACCCCTCCACTTT.

The gene calls are TRBV5-1 and TRBJ2-5, with 9 bases aligning to TRBD2. Germline CDR1 and CDR2: SGHRS and YFSETQ. Trimming removed 7 bases from V and 6 bases from J; junction bases left unmatched: 10. This CDR3 is built from 14 residues. The CDR3 DNA follows: TGCGCCAGCGGAAAGGGCGGGGGGGAAAAGACCCAGTACTTC. Amino acid sequence: CASGKGGGEKTQYF.

The rearrangement uses TRBV29-1 and TRBJ1-1, with 9 bases that match TRBD1. The CDR3 consists of 13 residues. Germline V gene data show CDR1 as SQVTM and CDR2 as ANQGSEA. Trimming cost V 5 bases and J 4 bases; bases outside gene matches: 5. Here the CDR3 reads CSVLGQGGTEAFF. The CDR3 DNA sequence: TGCAGCGTTTTGGGACAGGGTGGCACTGAAGCTTTCTTT.

This clone was seen only a few times. The J gene is TRBJ2-7, the V gene TRBV27; TRBD2 might be the D (5 bases). V lost 5 bases to trimming and J lost 3 bases, with 8 bases between them. The CDR3 is 12 residues long. CDR1 and CDR2 from the germline V gene are MNHEY and SMNVEV (reference sequence). This CDR3 reads CASSPGIYEQYF. The CDR3 DNA is TGTGCCAGCAGTCCCGGGATCTACGAGCAGTACTTC.

CDR3 in DNA: TGCGCCAGCTCGACTGCAGGGAAGAATGAAAAACTGTTTTTT. Its translation: CASSTAGKNEKLFF. This chain joins TRBV5-1 and TRBJ1-4; tentatively, D is TRBD1 (5 bases). This CDR3 contains 14 residues. Trimming left V 7 bases short and J 5 bases short, with 15 bases between. Germline V lookup: CDR1 SGHRS, CDR2 YFSETQ.

This chain connects TRBV5-6 to TRBJ2-1; 7 positions match TRBD2. Unmatched junction bases numbered 8, after V lost 2 bases and J lost 6 bases. The germline gives CDR1 SGHDT, CDR2 YYEEEE. This CDR3 is built from 15 residues. This CDR3 is CASSFPGGRANEQFF. In DNA, the CDR3 is TGTGCCAGCAGCTTTCCGGGGGGAAGGGCCAATGAGCAGTTCTTC.

CDR3 sequence: CASSLAPGELETQYF. As DNA, the CDR3 is TGTGCCAGCAGCTTAGCGCCGGGGGAATTGGAGACCCAGTACTTC. The chain carries TRBV7-9 and TRBJ2-5; D possibly corresponds to TRBD2 (6 bases). Germline CDR1 SEHNR, CDR2 FQNEAQ (reference sequence). The V end lost 0 bases, the J end lost 5 bases, and 13 bases lay between the germline ends. The CDR3 totals 15 residues.

V and J are TRBV3-1 (or the pseudogene TRBV3-2) and TRBJ2-7; D not certain. The CDR3 is 18 residues long. CDR1 is LGHDT and CDR2 is YNNKEL in the germline V gene (reference sequence). Trimming took 2 bases from V and 7 from J, leaving 27 bases between them. This CDR3 reads CASSQPEGWQVLWPEQYF. The CDR3 DNA reads TGTGCCAGCAGCCAACCCGAAGGTTGGCAGGTATTATGGCCAGAGCAGTACTTC.

The V and J genes are TRBV7-9 and TRBJ2-5; D is possibly TRBD2 (5 bases). From germline, CDR1 is SEHNR and CDR2 FQNEAQ (reference sequence). With 5 bases removed from V and 5 bases from J, the gap between germline ends came to 12 bases. This CDR3 spans 13 amino acids. The chain's CDR3 is CASSLLTGETQYF. CDR3 DNA sequence: TGTGCCAGCAGCCTCCTTACGGGGGAGACCCAGTACTTC.

This clone was observed a few times. The CDR3 region has the DNA TGTGCCAGCAACCCTACCGGGACAGATCAAGAGACCCAGTACTTC. It yields the protein CASNPTGTDQETQYF. The rearrangement joins TRBV7-2 to TRBJ2-5, with TRBD1 matching over 7 bases. Germline V gene sequence: CDR1 SGHTA, CDR2 FQGNSA. The CDR3 spans 15 residues. V was pared by 7 bases and J by 2 bases, with 10 bases of the junction left unmatched.

This clone was seen only a few times. The V and J genes are TRBV7-9 and TRBJ1-2, with D maybe TRBD1 (5 bases). The CDR3 sequence is 17 residues long. Trimming shortened V by 1 base and J by 4 bases, and 19 bases separated the two germline ends. Germline CDR1 is SEHNR and CDR2 is FQNEAQ (reference sequence). The CDR3 region has the DNA TGTGCCAGCAGCTTAGGGCTGTCGGGGACGGACCTCTATGGCTACACCTTC. Translated: CASSLGLSGTDLYGYTF.

V and J are TRBV5-1 and TRBJ2-3; no firm D call. Looked up from germline, CDR1 is SGHRS and CDR2 is YFSETQ. CDR3 length: 11 residues. Trimming stripped 5 bases from V and 7 bases from J, with 8 bases between. CDR3 bases: TGCGCCAGCAGGGGCGAAAATACGCAGTATTTT. Amino acids: CASRGENTQYF. Full variable domain (outside the CDR3, taken from reference TRBV5-1 and TRBJ2-3): KAGVTQTPRYLIKTRGQQVTLSCSPISGHRSVSWYQQTPGQGLQFLFEYFSETQRNKGNFPGRFSGRQFSNSRSEMNVSTLELGDSALYLCASRGENTQYFGPGTRLTVL.

This clone has just one count. The genes are TRBV7-2 and TRBJ1-1; D possibly corresponds to TRBD1 (5 bases). This CDR3 has 14 amino acids. Germline V CDR1 and CDR2: SGHTA, FQGNSA. V gave up 5 bases and J gave up 0 bases, with 10 bases separating them. The CDR3 nucleotides are TGTGCCAGCAGCCCGGGACCCCTGAACACTGAAGCTTTCTTT. Its protein product is CASSPGPLNTEAFF.

The chain uses TRBV6-5 and TRBJ2-7; D gene uncertain. The CDR3 length is 15 residues. V lost 5 bases and J lost 2, with 16 bases in between. The germline V gene encodes CDR1 MNHEY and CDR2 SVGAGI. CDR3 region: CASSKERKGPYEQYF. CDR3 DNA: TGTGCCAGCAGTAAGGAGAGGAAGGGTCCCTACGAGCAGTACTTC.

The chain joins TRBV7-8 to TRBJ1-4, with D possibly matching TRBD1 (5 bases). V shed 5 bases and J shed 10 bases, with 17 bases lying between them. In germline, CDR1 is SGHVS, CDR2 FQNEAQ. The CDR3 is 14 amino acids. The chain's CDR3 is CASSLEGRARKLFF. The CDR3 bases are TGTGCCAGCAGCCTAGAGGGCAGGGCCCGAAAACTGTTTTTT. The variable domain in full, completed from reference TRBV7-8 and TRBJ1-4, reads GAGVSQSPRYKVAKRGQDVALRCDPISGHVSLFWYQQALGQGPEFLTYFQNEAQLDKSGLPSDRFFAERPEGSVSTLKIQRTQQEDSAVYLCASSLEGRARKLFFGSGTQLSVL.

The V and J genes are TRBV5-6 and TRBJ2-7; D not resolved. The CDR3 spans 14 residues. The V end lost 0 bases, the J end lost 4 bases, and 11 bases lay between the germline ends. Germline loops: CDR1 SGHDT, CDR2 YYEEEE. CDR3 amino acids: CASSLAGQIYEQYF. The CDR3, as DNA: TGTGCCAGCAGCTTGGCCGGGCAGATATACGAGCAGTACTTC.

The gene calls are TRBV5-1 and TRBJ2-7; D remains ambiguous. In germline, CDR1 is SGHRS, CDR2 YFSETQ. The V end was cut by 0 bases, the J end by 3 bases, with 10 bases between. The length of the CDR3 is 14 residues. The chain's CDR3 is CASSLVGRVYEQYF. The DNA for the CDR3 is TGCGCCAGCAGCTTGGTGGGAAGGGTCTACGAGCAGTACTTC. Drawing the rest from reference TRBV5-1 and TRBJ2-7, the complete variable domain is KAGVTQTPRYLIKTRGQQVTLSCSPISGHRSVSWYQQTPGQGLQFLFEYFSETQRNKGNFPGRFSGRQFSNSRSEMNVSTLELGDSALYLCASSLVGRVYEQYFGPGTRLTVT.

V and J are TRBV6-5 and TRBJ2-1, with D possibly matching TRBD2 (6 bases). Germline values: CDR1 MNHEY, CDR2 SVGAGI. Trimming shortened V by 8 bases and J by 1 base, and 12 bases separated the two germline ends. This CDR3 region has 14 residues. The CDR3 nucleotides are TGTGCCAGCTCGGGAGAAGGATCCTACAATGAGCAGTTCTTC. Translating gives CASSGEGSYNEQFF.

This sequence joins TRBV7-9 and TRBJ1-5; D remains ambiguous. CDR3 length equals 13 residues. V was trimmed by 5 bases and J by 5 bases, leaving 10 bases between them. The germline V gene has CDR1 SEHNR and CDR2 FQNEAQ (reference sequence). CDR3 in DNA: TGTGCCAGCAGCCCCGACAATTATCAGCCCCAGCATTTT. Encoded protein: CASSPDNYQPQHF.

This chain joins TRBV19 and TRBJ1-1, with a possible D match to TRBD1 (6 bases). Trimming took 2 bases from V and 7 from J, leaving 17 bases between them. This CDR3 is built from 15 residues. The germline V gene has CDR1 LNHDA and CDR2 SQIVND (reference sequence). In DNA form, the CDR3 reads TGTGCCAGTAGTATACGTGAACCACAAGGGGGTGAAGCTTTCTTT. Its protein is CASSIREPQGGEAFF.

The chain is built from TRBV28 and TRBJ2-1, with D possibly called TRBD1 or TRBD2 (5 bases each). Trimming cost V 3 bases and J 0 bases, with 18 bases left between them. The CDR3 runs 18 residues. Germline V CDR1 and CDR2: MDHEN, SYDVKM. Here the CDR3 DNA reads TGTGCCAGCAGTTTTGAGGGGTGGTCGAGAACCTCCTACAATGAGCAGTTCTTC. Its protein is CASSFEGWSRTSYNEQFF.

V is TRBV28 and J is TRBJ1-2; tentative D call: TRBD1 (6 bases). Germline CDR1 and CDR2: MDHEN and SYDVKM. Trimming shortened V by 1 base and J by 3 bases, and 12 bases separated the two germline ends. This CDR3 region has 15 residues. The CDR3 sequence is CASSLSGVQDYGYTF. The DNA of the CDR3 is TGTGCCAGCAGTTTATCAGGGGTACAGGACTATGGCTACACCTTC.